The rows below give T cell receptor beta chains drawn from one sample of a study of blood T cell repertoires in COVID-19. Sequencing was performed with immunoSEQ multiplex PCR; in TCRdb, only in-frame clones are kept and a portion is missing. This repertoire shows around 93,000 clones, 80% to 85% found once; its top ten account for 3.5% to 5%. The sequenced material came from peripheral blood. These receptors came from a man aged 55 to 70 with acute or convalescent COVID-19. CDR3s include the opening cysteine and the closing phenylalanine or tryptophan.

v_gene	len	j_gene	CDR3aa
TRBV3-1/TRBV3-2	13	TRBJ1-2	CASSRRPGDGYTF
TRBV19	14	TRBJ1-1	CASKDDPGGTEAFF
TRBV6-5	15	TRBJ2-3	CASSYYSGAGGTQYF
TRBV7-2	14	TRBJ1-1	CASSLKDSETEAFF
TRBV20-1	11	TRBJ1-4	CSARAWEKLFF
TRBV15	14	TRBJ1-1	CATSRDFRATEAFF
TRBV7-9	14	TRBJ2-3	CASSLTGMLDTQYF
TRBV19	17	TRBJ2-1	CASSIPSWGSLDNEQFF
TRBV2	15	TRBJ1-1	CASSDGGGFNTEAFF
TRBV6-2/TRBV6-3	13	TRBJ2-3	CASSLLAGDTQYF
TRBV29-1	14	TRBJ2-3	CSVTRTSGTDTQYF
TRBV27	15	TRBJ2-3	CASSFSGTRADTQYF
TRBV20-1	11	TRBJ2-3	CSVTGVDTQYF
TRBV4-1	16	TRBJ2-1	CASSLVSQGVGNEQFF
TRBV11-3	17	TRBJ2-2	CASSLDNPSSGTGELFF
TRBV5-8	15	TRBJ2-5	CASSPGTGVQETQYF
TRBV7-9	14	TRBJ2-5	CASSFGTGERPQYF
TRBV24-1	14	TRBJ2-1	CATSGTSAWREQFF
TRBV7-6	17	TRBJ2-4	CASSLERPDLAKNIQYF
TRBV11-2	19	TRBJ2-5	CASSLGPRWSSGIIETQYF
TRBV5-4	14	TRBJ2-5	CASSRGLADETQYF
TRBV5-1	15	TRBJ2-1	CASTGGTSGYNEQFF
TRBV27	14	TRBJ1-5	CATSQGARGQPQHF
TRBV19	17	TRBJ1-4	CASSVSFPRGTNEKLFF
TRBV7-2	14	TRBJ1-2	CASSLEDRGHSYTF
TRBV12-5	14	TRBJ1-5	CASGLSGVLEPQHF
TRBV11-2	12	TRBJ2-3	CATKAGADTQYF
TRBV7-2	13	TRBJ2-3	CASSLGTTDTQYF
TRBV18	16	TRBJ1-5	CASSPQHGVGNQPQHF
TRBV6-5	14	TRBJ2-3	CASMLAISTDTQYF
TRBV7-7	14	TRBJ1-3	CASITYGSGNTIYF
TRBV10-3	12	TRBJ1-5	CAISDRDQPQHF
TRBV7-3	14	TRBJ2-5	CASSLKPHQETQYF
TRBV14	15	TRBJ1-1	CASSQGGQGRTEAFF
TRBV27	15	TRBJ1-3	CASSPLDSSGNTIYF
TRBV12-3/TRBV12-4	13	TRBJ1-2	CASSSQSGYGYTF
TRBV7-2	16	TRBJ2-1	CASTLYVGGGGSEQFF
TRBV19	13	TRBJ1-5	CASGQRVNQPQHF
TRBV19	14	TRBJ1-1	CASSIVGSNTEAFF
TRBV29-1	13	TRBJ1-1	CSVASTVNTEAFF
TRBV30	16	TRBJ2-1	CAWSVQSGLVNNEQFF
TRBV5-6	14	TRBJ1-4	CASSLGQGYEKLFF
TRBV10-2	18	TRBJ2-5	CASSSPGLAGGIQETQYF
TRBV10-1	17	TRBJ2-3	CASSEATGVSLTDTQYF
TRBV11-2	15	TRBJ2-7	CASSLEAVISYEQYF
TRBV3-1/TRBV3-2	14	TRBJ1-4	CASSRQGVGEKLFF